These 18 T cell receptor beta chains were all obtained from the same sample, sequenced in a study of shared T cell receptors in the human thymus. Clones were read by immunoSEQ multiplex PCR, and TCRdb kept only the in-frame ones, dropping some. The sample includes 700,000 to 750,000 clones, approximately 83% seen only once; the top ten take approximately 0.01%. This same sample was also taken into another study, of human thymus T cells.

Sequencing was performed on thymocytes. The receptors come from a girl in the first two years of life with a congenital heart defect.

The chain links TRBV7-6 to TRBJ1-1; the D gene is possibly TRBD1 (6 bases). Germline CDR1 reads SGHVS; CDR2 reads FNYEAQ. Between the trimmed V and J ends, which lost 1 base and 2 bases, there was a span of 17 bases. The CDR3 spans 17 residues. Here the CDR3 reads CASSLVAGDAFNTEAFF. The CDR3 bases are TGTGCCAGCAGCTTAGTCGCAGGGGACGCATTTAACACTGAAGCTTTCTTT.

This chain uses TRBV5-1 with TRBJ2-3, with 10 nucleotides matching TRBD2. V was clipped by 2 bases and J by 0 bases; unmatched bases: 12. Germline V gene data show CDR1 as SGHRS and CDR2 as YFSETQ. The CDR3 sequence is 19 residues long. The CDR3 DNA is TGCGCCAGCAGCTTCTACCGGGCTGAGCGGGGGGGTAGCACAGATACGCAGTATTTT. Translated, it gives CASSFYRAERGGSTDTQYF.

The V call is TRBV27, the J call TRBJ1-1; D is perhaps TRBD1 (6 bases). Trimming took off 6 bases at V and 3 bases at J, with 20 bases between the two ends. The length of the CDR3 is 16 residues. Per the germline V gene, CDR1 is MNHEY and CDR2 is SMNVEV (reference sequence). The CDR3 nucleotides read TGTGCCAGCAGAAGCAAAACAGGGTGGTGGTACACTGAAGCTTTCTTT. Encoded protein: CASRSKTGWWYTEAFF.

CDR3 in DNA: TGTGCCAGTAACCCACCGACACCTAATTCACCCCTCCACTTT. Translated, it gives CASNPPTPNSPLHF. The chain recombines TRBV2 with TRBJ1-6, with no clear D. Trimming left V 9 bases short and J 6 bases short, with 15 bases between. Germline-derived CDR1 and CDR2 are SNHLY and FYNNEI. The CDR3 consists of 14 residues.

This rearrangement joins TRBV13 to TRBJ2-7, with D possibly matching TRBD2 (5 bases). The germline gives CDR1 PRHDT, CDR2 FYEKMQ (reference sequence). This CDR3 region has 15 residues. V dropped 3 bases and J dropped 2 bases, with 14 bases sitting between them. The CDR3: CASSFRGKATYEQYF. DNA of the CDR3: TGTGCCAGCAGCTTCAGAGGGAAGGCTACCTACGAGCAGTACTTC.

The V call is TRBV9, the J call TRBJ2-3, with 8 bases lining up with TRBD2. Looked up from germline, CDR1 is SGDLS and CDR2 is YYNGEE. J gave up 2 bases and V 3 bases, and 11 bases lay outside the gene matches. CDR3 length: 17 amino acids. CDR3 loop: CASSGGIAGPLTDTQYF. CDR3 sequence (DNA): TGTGCCAGCAGCGGAGGGATAGCGGGGCCCCTCACAGATACGCAGTATTTT.

V gene TRBV12-5 combines with J gene TRBJ2-3; no firm D call. Germline V gene data show CDR1 as LGHNT and CDR2 as FRNRAP. V lost 0 bases and J lost 2, with 9 bases in between. The CDR3 consists of 15 residues. The CDR3 nucleotides are TGTGCTAGTGGTTTGGTAACTCCCCCCACAGATACGCAGTATTTT. This codes for CASGLVTPPTDTQYF.

The chain carries TRBV7-2 and TRBJ1-2; no clear D. In germline, CDR1 is SGHTA, CDR2 FQGNSA. Trimming took off 1 base at V and 4 bases at J, with 19 bases between the two ends. The CDR3 covers 17 residues. The CDR3 here is CASSLVSLASGIYGYTF. The CDR3 DNA is TGTGCCAGCAGCTTAGTCTCGTTAGCCTCCGGGATCTATGGCTACACCTTC.

J is TRBJ2-7 and V is TRBV5-4; no definite D call. The CDR3 spans 15 residues. Deletions cut 0 bases from V and 3 bases from J, with 13 bases between. The germline CDR1 and CDR2 sequences are SGHNT and YYREEE (reference sequence). CDR3 nucleotide sequence: TGTGCCAGCAGCTTGGGGGCAAAGGAAAGCTACGAGCAGTACTTC. Residues: CASSLGAKESYEQYF. Together with reference TRBV5-4 and TRBJ2-7, the CDR3 gives the full variable domain: ETGVTQSPTHLIKTRGQQVTLRCSSQSGHNTVSWYQQALGQGPQFIFQYYREEENGRGNFPPRFSGLQFPNYSSELNVNALELDDSALYLCASSLGAKESYEQYFGPGTRLTVT.

This chain uses TRBV5-1 with TRBJ2-1; the D is unclear. This CDR3 has 11 residues. In germline, CDR1 is SGHRS, CDR2 YFSETQ. The germline V and J ends were trimmed by 6 bases and 3 bases, with 4 bases remaining between them. Here the CDR3 reads CASNSYNEQFF. The CDR3 bases are TGCGCCAGCAACAGCTACAATGAGCAGTTCTTC.

The chain has TRBV30 and TRBJ2-1; maybe TRBD2 (5 bases). V was cut by 3 bases and J by 7 bases, with 10 bases left in between. Per germline, CDR1 GTSNPN and CDR2 SVGIG (reference sequence). The CDR3 length is 12 residues. The CDR3 DNA is TGTGCCTGGAGAGGGTCGGGAAATGAGCAGTTCTTC. This encodes CAWRGSGNEQFF.

This sequence joins TRBV28 and TRBJ2-1; a possible D gene is TRBD1 (6 bases). CDR3 length: 10 amino acids. Germline CDR1 and CDR2: MDHEN and SYDVKM. Between the trimmed V and J ends, which lost 8 bases and 8 bases, there was a span of 7 bases. This CDR3 is CASQGHEQFF. CDR3 nucleotides: TGTGCCAGCCAGGGGCATGAGCAGTTCTTC.

This clone has just a few counts. The chain joins TRBV5-1 to TRBJ1-1; tentative D call: TRBD1 (5 bases). CDR3 length equals 14 residues. Trimming pared 1 base from V and 7 bases from J, leaving 14 bases between. Germline values: CDR1 SGHRS, CDR2 YFSETQ. The CDR3 reads CASSLFGGIGEAFF. CDR3 sequence (DNA): TGCGCCAGCAGCTTGTTCGGGGGAATCGGTGAAGCTTTCTTT.

This clone was observed once. The V and J genes are TRBV7-6 and TRBJ1-1; D gene ambiguous. V lost 1 base and J 2 bases, leaving 11 bases between the germline ends. The length of the CDR3 is 15 residues. Germline V gene lookup returns CDR1 SGHVS and CDR2 FNYEAQ. The DNA of the CDR3 is TGTGCCAGCAGCTTAGTGTCCCCGGGAAACACTGAAGCTTTCTTT. Its translation: CASSLVSPGNTEAFF.

This clone has more than one count but fewer than ten. J is TRBJ2-3 and V is TRBV2; tentative D call: TRBD2 (6 bases). Germline V gives CDR1 SNHLY, CDR2 FYNNEI. Trimming cost V 2 bases and J 4 bases, with 16 bases left between them. CDR3 length: 16 amino acids. CDR3 sequence (DNA): TGTGCCAGCAGTGAACGGCGGGAAGAAGAGTCAGATACGCAGTATTTT. It is translated as CASSERREEESDTQYF.

V gene TRBV27 combines with J gene TRBJ2-7; 9 bases agree with TRBD1. Per germline, CDR1 MNHEY and CDR2 SMNVEV (reference sequence). The CDR3 covers 13 residues. V lost 9 bases, J lost 9 bases, and 12 bases stayed unmatched. CDR3 region: CASSGTGSHGQYF. DNA of the CDR3: TGTGCCAGTTCCGGGACAGGGAGCCATGGGCAGTACTTC.

The V call is TRBV30, the J call TRBJ2-7, with 8 bases fitting TRBD1. Germline CDR1 is GTSNPN and CDR2 is SVGIG (reference sequence). The CDR3 consists of 15 residues. Trimming removed 0 bases from V and 5 bases from J; junction bases left unmatched: 9. The CDR3 nucleotides are TGTGCCTGGAGTGTGGCGCGGACAGGGAAACACGAGCAGTACTTC. Encoded protein: CAWSVARTGKHEQYF. Drawing the rest from reference TRBV30 and TRBJ2-7, the complete variable domain is SQTIHQWPATLVQPVGSPLSLECTVEGTSNPNLYWYRQAAGRGLQLLFYSVGIGQISSEVPQNLSASRPQDRQFILSSKKLLLSDSGFYLCAWSVARTGKHEQYFGPGTRLTVT.

The V and J genes are TRBV7-8 and TRBJ2-5; 8 bases are shared with TRBD1. This CDR3 comprises 14 residues. Losses at the gene ends were 1 base for V and 4 bases for J; bases not matched to a gene: 2. The germline V gene has CDR1 SGHVS and CDR2 FQNEAQ. The CDR3 is CASSLGTGLETQYF. The CDR3 nucleotides read TGTGCCAGCAGCTTAGGGACAGGGCTAGAGACCCAGTACTTC.